One and the same sample provided the 24 T cell receptor beta chains below, sequenced in a study of T cell repertoires in aging, cancer and after chemotherapy. TCR beta rearrangements were amplified from peripheral blood genomic DNA. Multiplex touch-down PCR with TRB-A/B primers amplified rearranged V-D-J TRB sequences. TCRdb re-called the multiplex PCR reads through MiXCR, storing one row per CDR3 protein. The table shows 4,000 to 5,500 distinct CDR3 sequences, with more than 30% occurring only once. The sequenced sample consisted of blood. These receptors were obtained from a human donor with a blood cancer.

The chain links TRBV5-4 to TRBJ1-2, with D possibly being TRBD1 (6 bases). Trimming removed 2 bases from V and 4 bases from J, with 15 bases in between. This CDR3 contains 15 residues. The V gene's germline CDR1 is SGHNT and CDR2 YYREEE (reference sequence). Written as DNA, the CDR3 is TGTGCCAGCAGCTTTGGTCCGGCAGGGGCCTATGGCTACACCTTC. Protein: CASSFGPAGAYGYTF.

The rearrangement joins TRBV6-5 to TRBJ1-6, with 12 bases lining up with TRBD1. The length of the CDR3 is 15 residues. Per germline, CDR1 MNHEY and CDR2 SVGAGI. V was clipped by 6 bases and J by 7 bases; unmatched bases: 4. As DNA, the CDR3 is TGTGCCAGCAGCACCGGGACAGGGGGCAATTCACCCCTCCACTTT. Its protein is CASSTGTGGNSPLHF.

With respect to this clonotype: Likely a read error: the CDR3 ends without its conserved phenylalanine or tryptophan. The chain carries TRBV30 and TRBJ2-1; 10 nucleotides align to TRBD2. CDR1 and CDR2 (germline): GTSNPN, SVGIG (reference sequence). Losses at the gene ends were 3 bases for V and 6 bases for J; bases not matched to a gene: 8. There are 15 residues in the CDR3. The CDR3, as DNA: TGTGCCTGGAGGACCCTAGCGGGGGATAGCAATGAGCAGTTCTTG. Its protein is CAWRTLAGDSNEQFL.

This clonotype was detected only a few times. The CDR3 sequence: CASSGAGTASRNTIYF. DNA of the CDR3: TGTGCCAGTAGTGGCGCCGGGACGGCTTCAAGAAACACCATATATTTT. The gene calls are TRBV19 and TRBJ1-3; the D gene is possibly TRBD1 (5 bases). In germline, CDR1 is LNHDA, CDR2 SQIVND (reference sequence). V was cut by 5 bases and J by 5 bases, with 19 bases left in between. The CDR3 length is 16 residues.

The chain joins TRBV24-1 to TRBJ1-2; D gene uncertain. The germline CDR1 and CDR2 sequences are KGHDR and SFDVKD. This CDR3 is 13 amino acids long. Trimming removed 5 bases at V and 3 bases at J, with 9 bases between. In DNA, the CDR3 is TGTGCCACCAGTGTGCGGGAGGACTATGGCTACACCTTC. Protein product: CATSVREDYGYTF.

The V and J genes are TRBV6-5 and TRBJ1-1; D unresolved. The CDR3 covers 13 residues. Trimming shortened V by 8 bases and J by 2 bases, and 12 bases separated the two germline ends. Germline loops: CDR1 MNHEY, CDR2 SVGAGI. CDR3: CASYHTVNTEAFF. Written as DNA, the CDR3 is TGTGCCAGCTATCATACAGTAAACACTGAAGCTTTCTTT.

The V gene is TRBV30, the J gene TRBJ1-4; 10 nucleotides match TRBD1. V gave up 3 bases and J gave up 7 bases; unmatched junction bases: 5. This CDR3 is 14 amino acids long. Germline CDR1 GTSNPN, CDR2 SVGIG (reference sequence). CDR3 coding DNA: TGTGCCTGGAGCCGGGGACAGGGGACTGAAAAACTGTTTTTT. Translated, it gives CAWSRGQGTEKLFF.

The rearrangement links TRBV27 to TRBJ2-7, with no clear D. The CDR3 has 14 residues. Germline V CDR1 and CDR2: MNHEY, SMNVEV (reference sequence). Trimming removed 3 bases from V and 0 bases from J, with 9 bases in between. The CDR3 here is CASSLGGSSYEQYF. CDR3 DNA sequence: TGTGCCAGCAGTTTGGGCGGCAGCTCCTACGAGCAGTACTTC.

There are a few counts of this clonotype. The gene calls are TRBV18 and TRBJ1-5; D remains ambiguous. V shed 6 bases and J shed 6 bases, with 9 bases lying between them. The CDR3 spans 12 residues. CDR1 is KGHSH, CDR2 LQKENI, per germline. Here the CDR3 DNA reads TGTGCCAGCTCTTCGACAAGTCAGCCCCAGCATTTT. It yields the protein CASSSTSQPQHF.

The chain joins TRBV27 to TRBJ1-1, with D uncertain. Germline V lookup: CDR1 MNHEY, CDR2 SMNVEV (reference sequence). V shed 10 bases and J shed 5 bases, with 14 bases lying between them. CDR3 length: 12 amino acids. CDR3 region: CATGWVRTEAFF. As DNA, the CDR3 is TGTGCCACGGGATGGGTGAGGACTGAAGCTTTCTTT.

The chain recombines TRBV5-5 with TRBJ1-1; 10 positions agree with TRBD1. This CDR3 spans 16 amino acids. V trimming: 0 bases; J trimming: 5 bases; junction bases outside the gene matches: 7. Germline V gene sequence: CDR1 SGHKS, CDR2 YYEKEE (reference sequence). The CDR3 loop reads CASSLGDRGGGTEAFF. CDR3 DNA: TGTGCCAGCAGCTTGGGGGACAGGGGCGGTGGGACTGAAGCTTTCTTT.

The chain has TRBV30 and TRBJ1-4, with D tentatively TRBD1 (5 bases). Germline V CDR1 and CDR2: GTSNPN, SVGIG (reference sequence). The CDR3 covers 14 residues. V shed 4 bases and J shed 0 bases, with 9 bases lying between them. The CDR3 protein is CAWNTGPTNEKLFF. For the CDR3, the DNA is TGTGCCTGGAATACAGGTCCAACTAATGAAAAACTGTTTTTT.

The rearrangement links TRBV15 to TRBJ2-1; 7 nucleotides align to TRBD1. V shed 0 bases and J 8 bases; nucleotides not matched to a gene: 10. Germline assignment: CDR1 LNHNV and CDR2 YYDKDF (reference sequence). The length of the CDR3 is 16 residues. In DNA form, the CDR3 reads TGTGCCACCAGCAGAGAGAATCCGGGACAGTACGATGAGCAGTTCTTC. Amino acid sequence: CATSRENPGQYDEQFF.

Within the sample, this clonotype is hyperexpanded. V gene TRBV29-1 combines with J gene TRBJ2-7; D call uncertain. Germline lookup yields CDR1 SQVTM and CDR2 ANQGSEA. The CDR3 is 15 residues long. The V gene lost 6 bases and the J gene lost 1 base, with 19 bases spanning the gap. The CDR3 here is CSVKVSISRSYEQYF. The CDR3 DNA sequence: TGCAGCGTCAAAGTGTCGATTAGTAGGTCCTACGAGCAGTACTTC.

The CDR3 loop reads CAFDTASSYYNEQFF. CDR3 sequence (DNA): TGTGCCTTTGATACCGCTAGTTCGTATTACAATGAGCAGTTCTTC. The rearrangement uses TRBV30 and TRBJ2-1; D is unclear. The CDR3 extends over 15 amino acids. CDR1 and CDR2 (germline): GTSNPN, SVGIG (reference sequence). V shed 7 bases and J shed 4 bases, with 20 bases lying between them.

This clonotype was recorded only once. Given a much more abundant clone one base away, this may be a read error. The chain couples TRBV19 to TRBJ1-5, with D possibly matching TRBD1 (5 bases). Germline CDR1 is LNHDA and CDR2 is SQIVND (reference sequence). The CDR3 loop spans 14 amino acids. Deletions cut 7 bases from V and 6 bases from J, with 16 bases between. Here the CDR3 reads CASNPDVGVQPQHF. Written as DNA, the CDR3 is TGTGCCAGTAATCCGGACGTGGGGGTTCAGCCCCAGCATTTT.

The chain carries TRBV5-1 and TRBJ2-3, with TRBD2 identical over 10 bases. CDR3 length: 14 residues. V trimming: 8 bases; J trimming: 0 bases; junction bases outside the gene matches: 3. Germline V gene data show CDR1 as SGHRS and CDR2 as YFSETQ. The CDR3 loop reads CASGLAASTDTQYF. The CDR3 DNA is TGCGCCAGTGGACTAGCGGCTAGCACAGATACGCAGTATTTT.

The V gene is TRBV15, the J gene TRBJ1-2; D not resolved. There are 15 residues in the CDR3. Trimming shortened V by 0 bases and J by 0 bases, and 8 bases separated the two germline ends. Germline-derived CDR1 and CDR2 are LNHNV and YYDKDF (reference sequence). CDR3 nucleotide sequence: TGTGCCACCAGCAGAGATCTGGTGACTAACTATGGCTACACCTTC. As protein: CATSRDLVTNYGYTF.

The V gene is TRBV12-3 or TRBV12-4, the J gene TRBJ1-2; D may be TRBD1 (6 bases). V was clipped by 7 bases and J by 1 base, with 13 bases between them. The length of the CDR3 is 14 residues. CDR3 sequence reads: CASNNGQYNYGYTF. For the CDR3, the DNA is TGTGCCAGCAACAACGGACAGTATAACTATGGCTACACCTTC.

The gene calls are TRBV5-1 and TRBJ2-2; 11 positions match TRBD2. From germline, CDR1 is SGHRS and CDR2 YFSETQ. Germline trimming cut 4 bases from V and 4 bases from J; bases unmatched to any gene: 9. The CDR3 loop spans 17 amino acids. CDR3 in DNA: TGCGCCAGCAGCGAAAACACTAGCGGGGGAGGCACCGGGGAGCTGTTTTTT. Translating it yields CASSENTSGGGTGELFF.

The chain links TRBV5-4 to TRBJ2-3; 10 positions agree with TRBD2. Per germline, CDR1 SGHNT and CDR2 YYREEE (reference sequence). The CDR3 covers 14 residues. V was clipped by 4 bases and J by 3 bases; unmatched bases: 2. Here the CDR3 reads CASSPGLATDTQYF. The CDR3, as DNA: TGTGCCAGCAGCCCGGGACTAGCGACAGATACGCAGTATTTT. Looking up the rest from reference TRBV5-4 and TRBJ2-3 gives the full variable domain: ETGVTQSPTHLIKTRGQQVTLRCSSQSGHNTVSWYQQALGQGPQFIFQYYREEENGRGNFPPRFSGLQFPNYSSELNVNALELDDSALYLCASSPGLATDTQYFGPGTRLTVL.

The J gene is TRBJ2-2, the V gene TRBV29-1; possible D gene TRBD2, 6 bases. The V and J ends lost 0 bases and 1 base respectively, with 12 bases between them. The CDR3 has 16 residues. CDR1 is SQVTM and CDR2 is ANQGSEA in the germline V gene. CDR3 coding DNA: TGCAGCGTTGAAGACCGCTTGCGGGGGAACACCGGGGAGCTGTTTTTT. Translation gives CSVEDRLRGNTGELFF.

The sample holds a few counts of this clonotype. This chain connects TRBV15 to TRBJ2-4; D may be TRBD1 (5 bases). The CDR3 consists of 16 residues. Trimming took 1 base from V and 0 from J, leaving 10 bases between them. Looked up from germline, CDR1 is LNHNV and CDR2 is YYDKDF (reference sequence). CDR3 amino acids: CATSRVQGVAKNIQYF. CDR3 coding DNA: TGTGCCACCAGCAGAGTGCAAGGGGTAGCCAAAAACATTCAGTACTTC.

This chain joins TRBV30 and TRBJ1-5, with D unresolved. CDR3 length: 15 residues. V shed 4 bases and J shed 1 base, with 14 bases lying between them. Germline CDR1 is GTSNPN and CDR2 is SVGIG (reference sequence). CDR3 residues: CAWTAAGRSNQPQHF. Here the CDR3 DNA reads TGTGCCTGGACAGCCGCGGGTAGGAGCAATCAGCCCCAGCATTTT. Complete variable domain (other parts from reference TRBV30 and TRBJ1-5): SQTIHQWPATLVQPVGSPLSLECTVEGTSNPNLYWYRQAAGRGLQLLFYSVGIGQISSEVPQNLSASRPQDRQFILSSKKLLLSDSGFYLCAWTAAGRSNQPQHFGDGTRLSIL.